These 32 T cell receptor beta chains originate from one sample sequenced in a study of Tregs in tolerant kidney transplant recipients. Only in-frame clones appear in the TCRdb table, and some are missing; sequencing was by immunoSEQ multiplex PCR. This table holds approximately 100,000 clones, more than 85% found once. The sequences come from CD4+ T cells from blood, collected before the transplant. Receptor source: a human donor who received a combined kidney and bone marrow transplant.

In this sample, this clone turned up once. The gene calls are TRBV2 and TRBJ1-2; possible D gene TRBD1, 5 bases. The V end was cut by 6 bases, the J end by 6 bases, with 14 bases between. Germline CDR1 and CDR2: SNHLY and FYNNEI. The CDR3 runs to 13 residues. The CDR3 nucleotides read TGTGCCAGCAGGAAAGACAGTTTTGATGGCTACACCTTC. As protein: CASRKDSFDGYTF.

The rearrangement uses TRBV19 and TRBJ1-5; no clear D. V lost 2 bases and J lost 2, with 13 bases in between. Germline V CDR1 and CDR2: LNHDA, SQIVND (reference sequence). This CDR3 region has 16 residues. The CDR3 spells CASSIWLRVGNQPQHF. DNA of the CDR3: TGTGCCAGTAGTATATGGTTGAGAGTGGGCAATCAGCCCCAGCATTTT.

The rearrangement uses TRBV19 and TRBJ1-1; 9 bases align to TRBD1. After removal of 3 bases from V and 5 bases from J, the junction contained 10 bases not matched to a gene. From germline, CDR1 is LNHDA and CDR2 SQIVND (reference sequence). This CDR3 contains 16 residues. The CDR3 region has the DNA TGTGCCAGTAGTATGATGGGGGGACAGGGTCCTACTGAAGCTTTCTTT. Translated: CASSMMGGQGPTEAFF.

The chain recombines TRBV30 with TRBJ1-1, with 9 positions matching TRBD1. V trimming: 1 base; J trimming: 5 bases; junction bases outside the gene matches: 8. This CDR3 comprises 15 residues. Germline CDR1 and CDR2: GTSNPN and SVGIG (reference sequence). CDR3 sequence reads: CAWSDRRQGGTEAFF. The CDR3 coding sequence is TGTGCCTGGAGTGATAGGAGACAGGGGGGAACTGAAGCTTTCTTT.

The V call is TRBV18, the J call TRBJ1-3, with a tentative D call TRBD1 (6 bases). This CDR3 region has 16 residues. Germline loops: CDR1 KGHSH, CDR2 LQKENI. V lost 6 bases and J lost 1, with 16 bases in between. DNA for the CDR3: TGTGCCAGCTCCCGAGAACAGGGTTGGTCTGGAAACACCATATATTTT. Its protein is CASSREQGWSGNTIYF.

The chain employs TRBV10-1 and TRBJ1-2; D is possibly TRBD1 (6 bases). Trimming removed 3 bases at V and 7 bases at J, with 18 bases between. CDR1 is WNHNN and CDR2 is SYGVQD in the germline V gene (reference sequence). This CDR3 is 15 amino acids long. CDR3 bases: TGCGCCAGCAGTGATTCACAGGGAAGTGCACCTGGCTACACCTTC. Amino acid sequence: CASSDSQGSAPGYTF.

This sequence joins TRBV9 and TRBJ1-1; D is unclear. Trimming removed 0 bases at V and 6 bases at J, with 15 bases between. The CDR3 is 15 amino acids. From germline, CDR1 is SGDLS and CDR2 YYNGEE. DNA of the CDR3: TGTGCCAGCAGCGTAGATATCCGGAGGGATGCTGAAGCTTTCTTT. Amino acid sequence: CASSVDIRRDAEAFF. Supplemented by reference TRBV9 and TRBJ1-1, the full variable domain reads DSGVTQTPKHLITATGQRVTLRCSPRSGDLSVYWYQQSLDQGLQFLIQYYNGEERAKGNILERFSAQQFPDLHSELNLSSLELGDSALYFCASSVDIRRDAEAFFGQGTRLTVV.

The chain recombines TRBV28 with TRBJ2-5, with D perhaps TRBD1 (5 bases). Germline-derived CDR1 and CDR2 are MDHEN and SYDVKM. V was trimmed by 6 bases and J by 4 bases, leaving 6 bases between them. This CDR3 comprises 11 residues. CDR3: CASRGLETQYF. The DNA for the CDR3 is TGTGCCAGCAGGGGGCTAGAGACCCAGTACTTC.

This rearrangement joins TRBV30 to TRBJ2-3; 8 positions match TRBD2. CDR1 GTSNPN and CDR2 SVGIG come from the germline V gene (reference sequence). V lost 5 bases to trimming and J lost 4 bases; unmatched junction nucleotides: 2. This CDR3 contains 12 residues. The CDR3 sequence: CAWAAGADTQYF. The CDR3 region has the DNA TGTGCCTGGGCAGCGGGGGCAGATACGCAGTATTTT.

The chain is built from TRBV7-2 and TRBJ2-7; 10 nucleotides align to TRBD1. Germline V gene data show CDR1 as SGHTA and CDR2 as FQGNSA. The CDR3 sequence is 14 residues long. The V segment lost 5 bases and the J segment 4 bases; nucleotides outside the gene matches: 5. The CDR3 sequence: CASSRRQGAYEQYF. In DNA, the CDR3 is TGTGCCAGCAGCCGCCGACAGGGGGCTTACGAGCAGTACTTC.

CDR3: CASSAPTSGPSTDTQYF. The DNA for the CDR3 is TGTGCCAGCAGCGCCCCCACTAGCGGCCCTAGCACAGATACGCAGTATTTT. The V and J genes are TRBV9 and TRBJ2-3; 8 positions match TRBD2. Germline CDR1 is SGDLS and CDR2 is YYNGEE. The trim removed 3 bases at V and 0 bases at J, leaving 9 bases unmatched. The CDR3 has 17 residues.

This clone showed up just once. The chain recombines TRBV7-2 with TRBJ2-3; the D gene is possibly TRBD2 (6 bases). Germline V gene sequence: CDR1 SGHTA, CDR2 FQGNSA. The germline V and J ends were trimmed by 1 base and 0 bases, with 8 bases remaining between them. The CDR3 contains 15 residues. The CDR3 DNA follows: TGTGCCAGCAGCTTAGGCGGGACTAGCACAGATACGCAGTATTTT. Its translation: CASSLGGTSTDTQYF. Full variable domain (rest looked up from reference TRBV7-2 and TRBJ2-3): GAGVSQSPSNKVTEKGKDVELRCDPISGHTALYWYRQSLGQGLEFLIYFQGNSAPDKSGLPSDRFSAERTGGSVSTLTIQRTQQEDSAVYLCASSLGGTSTDTQYFGPGTRLTVL.

This chain links TRBV5-6 with TRBJ2-7, with TRBD2 matching 15 bases. The CDR3 totals 18 residues. The ends lost 2 bases at V and 3 bases at J; junction bases unmatched: 9. Germline assignment: CDR1 SGHDT and CDR2 YYEEEE. The DNA for the CDR3 is TGTGCCAGCAGCTTCTCCGGGACTAGCGGGGGGTTTTACTACGAGCAGTACTTC. This sequence encodes CASSFSGTSGGFYYEQYF. The full variable domain, in which reference TRBV5-6 and TRBJ2-7 provide the parts outside the CDR3, is DAGVTQSPTHLIKTRGQQVTLRCSPKSGHDTVSWYQQALGQGPQFIFQYYEEEERQRGNFPDRFSGHQFPNYSSELNVNALLLGDSALYLCASSFSGTSGGFYYEQYFGPGTRLTVT.

V gene TRBV19 combines with J gene TRBJ1-1; perhaps TRBD1 as D (5 bases). V was shortened by 6 bases and J by 11 bases, with 19 bases between the two germline ends. The germline CDR1 and CDR2 sequences are LNHDA and SQIVND (reference sequence). The CDR3 spans 13 residues. The CDR3 DNA reads as TGTGCCAGTAGGGCTCCGGGGGGGGAAGGGGCTTTCTTT. This encodes CASRAPGGEGAFF.

This chain joins TRBV7-2 and TRBJ1-1; D possibly corresponds to TRBD1 (6 bases). Germline V CDR1 and CDR2: SGHTA, FQGNSA. Between the trimmed V and J ends, which lost 5 bases and 2 bases, there was a span of 15 bases. The CDR3 loop spans 15 amino acids. The CDR3 nucleotides read TGTGCCAGCAGCCCTTTAACAGGGCTCAACACTGAAGCTTTCTTT. Its translation: CASSPLTGLNTEAFF.

The chain carries TRBV30 and TRBJ1-1; TRBD1 is a possible D gene (5 bases). Germline values: CDR1 GTSNPN, CDR2 SVGIG (reference sequence). V shed 2 bases and J shed 8 bases, with 15 bases lying between them. The CDR3 extends over 13 amino acids. This CDR3 is CAWSPIGGLEAFF. CDR3 nucleotides: TGTGCCTGGAGTCCCATTGGGGGGTTAGAAGCTTTCTTT.

V is TRBV4-1 and J is TRBJ2-7; D possibly corresponds to TRBD1 (6 bases). This CDR3 spans 18 amino acids. Germline V gives CDR1 MGHRA, CDR2 YSYEKL. The ends were cut back, 0 bases at V and 0 bases at J, with 18 bases in the middle. For the CDR3, the DNA is TGCGCCAGCAGCCAAGATCCCTTGGGGGTCAGGGGCTCCTACGAGCAGTACTTC. It encodes CASSQDPLGVRGSYEQYF.

The chain couples TRBV7-3 to TRBJ2-1, with 11 bases matching TRBD2. Germline-derived CDR1 and CDR2 are SGHTA and FQGTGA. The J segment lost 4 bases and the V segment lost 5 bases, leaving 10 bases of the junction unmatched. This CDR3 is 17 amino acids long. The CDR3 loop reads CASSPLAGGPLYNEQFF. CDR3 in DNA: TGTGCCAGCAGCCCCTTAGCGGGAGGGCCCCTTTACAATGAGCAGTTCTTC.

In DNA form, the CDR3 reads TGTGCCAGCAGCCAGATAGCGGGGGCCCACAATGAGCAGTTCTTC. This encodes CASSQIAGAHNEQFF. This chain joins TRBV7-3 and TRBJ2-1; 9 bases fit TRBD2. This CDR3 is built from 15 residues. The ends lost 5 bases at V and 5 bases at J; junction bases unmatched: 7. Per the germline V gene, CDR1 is SGHTA and CDR2 is FQGTGA.

The rearrangement uses TRBV18 and TRBJ1-2, with TRBD1 matching over 7 bases. The CDR3 sequence is 15 residues long. Unmatched junction bases numbered 11, after V lost 3 bases and J lost 7 bases. Germline V gene sequence: CDR1 KGHSH, CDR2 LQKENI. The CDR3 sequence: CASSPDRVDRSGYTF. The CDR3 DNA is TGTGCCAGCTCACCCGACAGGGTCGATAGGAGTGGCTACACCTTC.

V is TRBV10-3 and J is TRBJ1-1; 9 bases are a match to TRBD1. J was trimmed by 5 bases and V by 4 bases; bases with no gene match: 8. Germline CDR1 is ENHRY and CDR2 is SYGVKD. The CDR3 loop spans 15 amino acids. For the CDR3, the DNA is TGTGCCATCAGTGTCACGACAGGGGGAGGAACTGAAGCTTTCTTT. Protein product: CAISVTTGGGTEAFF.

This chain connects TRBV30 to TRBJ1-6; 7 bases align to TRBD1. There are 14 residues in the CDR3. Germline CDR1 is GTSNPN and CDR2 is SVGIG (reference sequence). V lost 2 bases, J lost 13 bases, and 11 bases stayed unmatched. In DNA, the CDR3 is TGTGCCTGGAGTCTAGGACAGGAAGAATCCCCCCTCCACTTT. Translating it yields CAWSLGQEESPLHF.

A few counts support this clone. The V call is TRBV9, the J call TRBJ2-2, with D possibly being TRBD2 (6 bases). With 0 bases removed from V and 2 bases from J, the gap between germline ends came to 14 bases. The CDR3 totals 17 residues. Germline assignment: CDR1 SGDLS and CDR2 YYNGEE. CDR3 region: CASSVVGTFLNTGELFF. DNA of the CDR3: TGTGCCAGCAGCGTAGTGGGGACTTTCCTAAACACCGGGGAGCTGTTTTTT.

The chain recombines TRBV5-4 with TRBJ2-7; 7 bases agree with TRBD1. The CDR3 sequence is 13 residues long. In germline, CDR1 is SGHNT, CDR2 YYREEE (reference sequence). V was pared by 4 bases and J by 2 bases, with 3 bases of the junction left unmatched. The CDR3 nucleotides are TGTGCCAGCAGCCGGGGACAGACCTACGAGCAGTACTTC. Residues: CASSRGQTYEQYF.

J is TRBJ2-1 and V is TRBV19, with D tentatively TRBD2 (6 bases). Trimming removed 6 bases at V and 6 bases at J, with 24 bases between. The CDR3 has 17 residues. CDR1 and CDR2 from the germline V gene are LNHDA and SQIVND (reference sequence). The DNA of the CDR3 is TGTGCCAGTAGCGTCATCCGGGACTCCCTTAGAGCCAATGAGCAGTTCTTC. This sequence encodes CASSVIRDSLRANEQFF.

The chain links TRBV5-1 to TRBJ2-7; 11 bases match TRBD2. Trimming removed 0 bases from V and 6 bases from J; junction bases left unmatched: 5. Looked up from germline, CDR1 is SGHRS and CDR2 is YFSETQ. The CDR3 sequence is 15 residues long. This chain's CDR3 is CASSLAGTSGGEQYF. The CDR3 DNA sequence: TGCGCCAGCAGCTTGGCCGGGACTAGCGGAGGCGAGCAGTACTTC. The full variable domain, completed using reference TRBV5-1 and TRBJ2-7, is KAGVTQTPRYLIKTRGQQVTLSCSPISGHRSVSWYQQTPGQGLQFLFEYFSETQRNKGNFPGRFSGRQFSNSRSEMNVSTLELGDSALYLCASSLAGTSGGEQYFGPGTRLTVT.

This chain joins TRBV30 and TRBJ1-1, with D possibly matching TRBD1 (5 bases). Trimming stripped 8 bases from V and 5 bases from J, with 15 bases between. The CDR3 is 12 amino acids. Germline-derived CDR1 and CDR2 are GTSNPN and SVGIG (reference sequence). The CDR3 is CATGGSETEAFF. In nucleotides, the CDR3 is TGTGCCACAGGCGGATCAGAGACTGAAGCTTTCTTT.

The chain joins TRBV18 to TRBJ2-7, with D maybe TRBD2 (6 bases). In germline, CDR1 is KGHSH, CDR2 LQKENI. The germline V and J ends were trimmed by 2 bases and 6 bases, with 14 bases remaining between them. The CDR3 covers 14 residues. In nucleotides, the CDR3 is TGTGCCAGCTCACCAGGGAGGAGCCTCTCCGAGCAGTACTTC. It codes for CASSPGRSLSEQYF.

A word on this clone: This same CDR3 is encoded by further DNA sequences in the sample. V and J are TRBV29-1 and TRBJ1-6, with D unclear. V dropped 5 bases and J dropped 4 bases, with 9 bases sitting between them. This CDR3 comprises 13 residues. Germline CDR1 and CDR2: SQVTM and ANQGSEA. CDR3 sequence reads: CSVSFGYNSPLHF. For the CDR3, the DNA is TGCAGCGTTTCCTTCGGTTATAATTCACCCCTCCACTTT.

CDR3 sequence (DNA): TGCGCCAGCAGCTTGTCACAGCGGAGCTCCTACAATGAGCAGTTCTTC. It specifies CASSLSQRSSYNEQFF. V usage is TRBV5-1 and J usage is TRBJ2-1; the D gene is possibly TRBD2 (5 bases). Trimming stripped 1 base from V and 0 bases from J, with 11 bases between. This CDR3 contains 16 residues. Germline V gene data show CDR1 as SGHRS and CDR2 as YFSETQ.

This clone appeared once. The chain carries TRBV11-3 and TRBJ2-1, with D possibly being TRBD2 (5 bases). CDR1 and CDR2 from the germline V gene are SGHNT and YENEEA. CDR3 size: 12 residues. Trimming left V 5 bases short and J 8 bases short, with 10 bases between. CDR3 in DNA: TGTGCCAGCAGCGGGAGTCCGCATGAGCAGTTCTTC. Translating gives CASSGSPHEQFF.

This sequence joins TRBV2 and TRBJ2-3; D unclear. The germline V and J ends were trimmed by 6 bases and 2 bases, with 15 bases remaining between them. CDR3 length equals 15 residues. CDR1 and CDR2 (germline): SNHLY, FYNNEI. The CDR3 loop is CASSPAAAYTDTQYF. The CDR3 DNA reads as TGTGCCAGCAGCCCTGCGGCGGCATACACAGATACGCAGTATTTT.